What follows are 25 T cell receptor beta chains derived from one specimen sequenced in a study of PD-L1 blockade in urothelial cancer. Indicated time point: peripheral blood 6 weeks after treatment start. This table comes from immunoSEQ multiplex PCR, and its TCRdb copy is limited to in-frame clones, with some not included. The sample shows about 90,000 clones, 75% to 90% of them seen only once. Sequenced here: PBMCs, sampled around atezolizumab (anti-PD-L1) treatment. The origin of the receptors is a man in his 70s with urothelial cancer.

About this clone: Germline is not matched at one junction end, which may reflect a read error. This chain links TRBV5-1 with TRBJ2-7, with D unresolved. The CDR3 consists of 13 residues. Germline CDR1 is SGHRS and CDR2 is YFSETQ. The DNA for the CDR3 is TGCGCCAGCAGCTTGGAGATCTTAGAGGATTTAAACTTC. Translating it yields CASSLEILEDLNF.

This clone came up once. V and J are TRBV6-6 and TRBJ1-5, with a weak D call TRBD1 (5 bases). V shed 5 bases and J shed 1 base, with 6 bases lying between them. Germline V gene data show CDR1 as MNHNY and CDR2 as SVGAGI (reference sequence). CDR3 length: 13 amino acids. As DNA, the CDR3 is TGTGCCAGCAGTGACAGCAGCAATCAGCCCCAGCATTTT. It yields the protein CASSDSSNQPQHF.

The CDR3, as DNA: TGTGCCAGCAGCTCGGGACAGGGGAATAATTCACCCCTCCACTTT. The encoded protein is CASSSGQGNNSPLHF. V gene TRBV7-3 combines with J gene TRBJ1-6; 10 nucleotides agree with TRBD1. The V gene's germline CDR1 is SGHTA and CDR2 FQGTGA. CDR3 length equals 15 residues. V trimming: 4 bases; J trimming: 5 bases; junction bases outside the gene matches: 2.

V and J are TRBV30 and TRBJ1-4; possible D gene TRBD1, 6 bases. The germline V gene encodes CDR1 GTSNPN and CDR2 SVGIG (reference sequence). V lost 3 bases and J lost 7, with 12 bases in between. The CDR3 has 13 residues. This CDR3 reads CAWRIQGTEKLFF. For the CDR3, the DNA is TGTGCCTGGAGGATTCAGGGGACTGAAAAACTGTTTTTT.

The sample holds many counts of this clone. The chain couples TRBV5-1 to TRBJ2-4; TRBD2 matches 8 bases. J lost 3 bases, V lost 5 bases, and 10 bases had no gene match. CDR1 SGHRS and CDR2 YFSETQ come from the germline V gene. This CDR3 is built from 16 residues. Here the CDR3 DNA reads TGCGCCAGCAGTCCCACTCCCGGGGGGGGCAAAAACATTCAGTACTTC. This codes for CASSPTPGGGKNIQYF.

The chain employs TRBV6-5 and TRBJ2-7; D is unclear. In germline, CDR1 is MNHEY, CDR2 SVGAGI. V was cut by 4 bases and J by 6 bases, with 16 bases left in between. The CDR3 totals 14 residues. CDR3 in DNA: TGTGCCAGCAGTTGGAGAACGGGTGTGGGCGAGCAGTACTTC. Translation gives CASSWRTGVGEQYF.

This clone was detected ten times or more. The chain uses TRBV4-2 and TRBJ1-2; the match to TRBD1 covers 7 bases. Germline V gene data show CDR1 as LGHNA and CDR2 as YNFKEQ. CDR3 length: 15 amino acids. Losses at the gene ends were 1 base for V and 8 bases for J; bases not matched to a gene: 10. In DNA form, the CDR3 reads TGTGCCAGCAGCCAAGCGGGACAGAATCTGGGAGGCTACACCTTC. Amino acid sequence: CASSQAGQNLGGYTF.

This clone was counted between two and nine times. J is TRBJ1-2 and V is TRBV7-6, with 9 bases that match TRBD1. CDR1 is SGHVS and CDR2 is FNYEAQ in the germline V gene. The CDR3 runs to 17 residues. The J segment lost 1 base and the V segment lost 1 base, leaving 7 bases of the junction unmatched. The CDR3 DNA is TGTGCCAGCAGCTTAGGAATTGGACAGGGGAATAACTATGGCTACACCTTC. Its protein is CASSLGIGQGNNYGYTF. Full variable domain (rest looked up from reference TRBV7-6 and TRBJ1-2): GAGVSQSPRYKVTKRGQDVALRCDPISGHVSLYWYRQALGQGPEFLTYFNYEAQQDKSGLPNDRFSAERPEGSISTLTIQRTEQRDSAMYRCASSLGIGQGNNYGYTFGSGTRLTVV.

The sample holds a few counts of this clone. The rearrangement links TRBV7-9 to TRBJ2-2; 7 positions match TRBD1. V dropped 0 bases and J dropped 5; count of bases not matched to a gene: 9. Germline V gene sequence: CDR1 SEHNR, CDR2 FQNEAQ (reference sequence). The CDR3 spans 17 residues. DNA for the CDR3: TGTGCCAGCAGCTTAGCTCAAACAGGGGTTGAAACCGGGGAGCTGTTTTTT. Translating gives CASSLAQTGVETGELFF. Based on the CDR3 plus reference TRBV7-9 and TRBJ2-2, the full variable domain is DTGVSQNPRHKITKRGQNVTFRCDPISEHNRLYWYRQTLGQGPEFLTYFQNEAQLEKSRLLSDRFSAERPKGSFSTLEIQRTEQGDSAMYLCASSLAQTGVETGELFFGEGSRLTVL.

The chain carries TRBV5-1 and TRBJ2-3, with 10 bases matching TRBD2. CDR3 size: 14 residues. The V segment lost 5 bases and the J segment 2 bases; nucleotides outside the gene matches: 2. Germline loops: CDR1 SGHRS, CDR2 YFSETQ. The CDR3 DNA reads TGCGCCAGCAGAGCGGGGGGGCCCACAGATACGCAGTATTTT. Amino acids: CASRAGGPTDTQYF.

This clone was observed a few times. The V call is TRBV4-2, the J call TRBJ2-5; 10 bases fit TRBD2. The germline V gene encodes CDR1 LGHNA and CDR2 YNFKEQ. After removal of 3 bases from V and 11 bases from J, the junction contained 12 bases not matched to a gene. The CDR3 is made up of 15 amino acids. Written as DNA, the CDR3 is TGTGCCAGCAGCCAGGTAACGAGCGGGAGGGCCCTTCAGTACTTC. This encodes CASSQVTSGRALQYF.

This clone was observed a handful of times. The chain combines TRBV29-1 with TRBJ2-7; D perhaps matches TRBD2 (5 bases). The CDR3 loop spans 12 amino acids. The germline V gene encodes CDR1 SQVTM and CDR2 ANQGSEA. V shed 6 bases and J shed 2 bases, with 11 bases lying between them. The CDR3 nucleotides are TGCAGCGTAAGGAGCGGTCCCTACGAGCAGTACTTC. Protein: CSVRSGPYEQYF.

The V and J genes are TRBV6-1 and TRBJ2-6; D may be TRBD1 (5 bases). Trimming cost V 4 bases and J 4 bases, with 8 bases left between them. From germline, CDR1 is MNHNS and CDR2 SASEGT. The CDR3 runs to 14 residues. CDR3 loop: CASSAGPGANVLTF. DNA for the CDR3: TGTGCCAGCAGTGCAGGGCCCGGGGCCAACGTCCTGACTTTC.

This clone was recorded a few times. The chain recombines TRBV2 with TRBJ2-5; 9 bases map to TRBD1. The junction had 4 bases not matched to a gene; V was cut back by 8 bases and J by 3 bases. Germline CDR1 SNHLY, CDR2 FYNNEI. The CDR3 covers 13 residues. CDR3 nucleotide sequence: TGTGCCAGCGGGACAGGGCAAGAAGAGACCCAGTACTTC. Residues: CASGTGQEETQYF.

This chain connects TRBV19 to TRBJ2-3; 7 bases line up with TRBD2. The CDR3 has 14 residues. V lost 4 bases, J lost 1 base, and 2 bases stayed unmatched. The germline gives CDR1 LNHDA, CDR2 SQIVND (reference sequence). For the CDR3, the DNA is TGTGCCAGTAGTAGTCGGGGGGGCACAGATACGCAGTATTTT. This gives the protein CASSSRGGTDTQYF.

The V and J genes are TRBV19 and TRBJ1-1; D may be TRBD1 (5 bases). The germline V gene encodes CDR1 LNHDA and CDR2 SQIVND (reference sequence). The CDR3 is 14 amino acids. V dropped 3 bases and J dropped 5 bases, with 13 bases sitting between them. The CDR3, as DNA: TGTGCCAGTAGTATCAGGGCCGGAGGGACTGAAGCTTTCTTT. Translating gives CASSIRAGGTEAFF.

The V gene is TRBV10-3, the J gene TRBJ2-5; 8 positions match TRBD2. CDR1 ENHRY and CDR2 SYGVKD come from the germline V gene. The CDR3 consists of 14 residues. J gave up 4 bases and V 6 bases, and 7 bases lay outside the gene matches. For the CDR3, the DNA is TGTGCCATCAGCCAGACTAGCGCCCCAGAGACCCAGTACTTC. The encoded protein is CAISQTSAPETQYF.

The chain links TRBV10-3 to TRBJ1-3; D is possibly TRBD1 (5 bases). This CDR3 spans 15 amino acids. V dropped 3 bases and J dropped 0 bases, with 9 bases sitting between them. Germline loops: CDR1 ENHRY, CDR2 SYGVKD. CDR3 sequence reads: CAISDWQGSGNTIYF. In DNA form, the CDR3 reads TGTGCCATCAGTGATTGGCAGGGCTCTGGAAACACCATATATTTT.

V and J are TRBV7-9 and TRBJ1-2; D remains unclear. The germline CDR1 and CDR2 sequences are SEHNR and FQNEAQ (reference sequence). The ends were cut back, 5 bases at V and 3 bases at J, with 13 bases in the middle. The CDR3 is made up of 14 amino acids. CDR3 loop: CASSPNQLDYGYTF. Written as DNA, the CDR3 is TGTGCCAGCAGCCCCAACCAGTTGGACTATGGCTACACCTTC.

This clone was picked up a small number of times. This chain joins TRBV7-9 and TRBJ2-7; TRBD1 aligns across 9 bases. V was pared by 6 bases and J by 2 bases, with 8 bases of the junction left unmatched. Germline CDR1 and CDR2: SEHNR and FQNEAQ (reference sequence). The CDR3 totals 15 residues. The CDR3 region is CASSTAGTGPYEQYF. The CDR3 DNA follows: TGTGCCAGCAGTACCGCCGGGACAGGGCCCTACGAGCAGTACTTC.

The rearrangement links TRBV19 to TRBJ1-1; TRBD1 aligns across 7 bases. CDR3 length: 16 amino acids. J was trimmed by 2 bases and V by 5 bases; bases with no gene match: 11. Germline V CDR1 and CDR2: LNHDA, SQIVND (reference sequence). CDR3 in DNA: TGTGCCAGTAGTTTCCTCTGGACAGGAACAAACACTGAAGCTTTCTTT. Its translation is CASSFLWTGTNTEAFF.

J is TRBJ1-6 and V is TRBV25-1; 12 bases line up with TRBD1. V lost 6 bases, J lost 9 bases, and 9 bases stayed unmatched. CDR1 and CDR2 from the germline V gene are MGHDK and SYGVNS. The CDR3 covers 16 residues. CDR3 amino acids: CASRDTGTGGTSPLHF. CDR3 DNA: TGTGCCAGCAGGGACACCGGGACAGGGGGCACTTCACCCCTCCACTTT.

The chain combines TRBV6-1 with TRBJ1-1; a possible D gene is TRBD1 (6 bases). Germline V lookup: CDR1 MNHNS, CDR2 SASEGT. Trimming removed 4 bases at V and 4 bases at J, with 13 bases between. This CDR3 has 14 residues. This CDR3 reads CASSVRGGPTEAFF. The CDR3 region has the DNA TGTGCCAGCAGTGTGCGGGGGGGGCCCACTGAAGCTTTCTTT.

This rearrangement joins TRBV7-9 to TRBJ1-4; D remains ambiguous. CDR3 length: 14 amino acids. The germline V and J ends were trimmed by 3 bases and 7 bases, with 12 bases remaining between them. CDR1 and CDR2 (germline): SEHNR, FQNEAQ (reference sequence). CDR3 loop: CASSFQVSREKLFF. For the CDR3, the DNA is TGTGCCAGCAGCTTCCAGGTCTCCCGTGAAAAACTGTTTTTT.

The chain uses TRBV7-6 and TRBJ1-5; D remains ambiguous. The germline V and J ends were trimmed by 1 base and 3 bases, with 16 bases remaining between them. The germline V gene has CDR1 SGHVS and CDR2 FNYEAQ. CDR3 size: 17 residues. Written as DNA, the CDR3 is TGTGCCAGCAGCTTAGGGCCCCCGGGGAGCCTCAATCAGCCCCAGCATTTT. Amino acid sequence: CASSLGPPGSLNQPQHF.